This passage covers 8 T cell receptor beta chains from one sample sequenced in a study of T cells in Graves' hyperthyroidism and ophthalmopathy. Researchers took RNA transcripts and amplified the TCR beta CDR3 regions from them. Initially, a first-round RT-PCR of the TCR CDR3 employed the HTBI primer set. TCRdb called the multiplex PCR reads again in MiXCR, with one record for every CDR3 protein. The sample lists some 250,000 distinct CDR3 sequences, 13% to 15% occurring once. Sequencing was performed on blood. Receptor source: a woman aged 45-60 years with Graves' hyperthyroidism that later progressed to Graves' ophthalmopathy.

In this sample, this clonotype turned up a few times. Written as DNA, the CDR3 is TGTGCCAGCAGCGAATCAACAGGGGGCTGGACAGATACGCAGTATTTT. This encodes CASSESTGGWTDTQYF. The rearrangement uses TRBV9 and TRBJ2-3; 9 bases align to TRBD1. CDR1 SGDLS and CDR2 YYNGEE come from the germline V gene. V lost 3 bases and J lost 3; bases outside the gene matches: 8. The CDR3 is 16 amino acids.

This clonotype was seen only a few times. The V call is TRBV9, the J call TRBJ2-3; maybe TRBD1 (8 bases). V lost 4 bases and J 2 bases, leaving 20 bases between the germline ends. CDR1 is SGDLS and CDR2 is YYNGEE in the germline V gene. This CDR3 region has 17 residues. CDR3 nucleotides: TGTGCCAGCAGCCCGGGGGGAGTGACAGGGGCCACAGATACGCAGTATTTT. It yields the protein CASSPGGVTGATDTQYF. Combining the CDR3 with reference TRBV9 and TRBJ2-3 gives the whole variable domain DSGVTQTPKHLITATGQRVTLRCSPRSGDLSVYWYQQSLDQGLQFLIQYYNGEERAKGNILERFSAQQFPDLHSELNLSSLELGDSALYFCASSPGGVTGATDTQYFGPGTRLTVL.

This clonotype showed up many times. The V gene is TRBV5-1, the J gene TRBJ2-2; D is undetermined. V lost 0 bases and J lost 4, with 7 bases in between. CDR3 length equals 14 residues. Germline assignment: CDR1 SGHRS and CDR2 YFSETQ. CDR3 bases: TGCGCCAGCAGCTTGGCGGGTTCCACCGGGGAGCTGTTTTTT. This translates into CASSLAGSTGELFF.

Concerning this clonotype: This sequence may be a read error, since a much larger clone differs from it by one base. The rearrangement joins TRBV3-1 to TRBJ1-1, with TRBD1 identical over 8 bases. The CDR3 has 15 residues. The germline CDR1 and CDR2 sequences are LGHDT and YNNKEL (reference sequence). The CDR3 DNA reads TGTGCCAGCAGCTACGGACAGGGCTGGGGTACTGAAGCTTCCTTT. This codes for CASSYGQGWGTEASF.

At least ten counts were recorded for this clonotype. The V gene is TRBV7-9, the J gene TRBJ2-1, with D possibly matching TRBD2 (6 bases). Trimming took 4 bases from V and 10 from J, leaving 23 bases between them. Germline-derived CDR1 and CDR2 are SEHNR and FQNEAQ (reference sequence). The CDR3 is made up of 16 amino acids. In DNA, the CDR3 is TGTGCCAGCAGCTCCACCGGGACTGGTCCCATCTCGGAGCAGTTCTTC. Translated, it gives CASSSTGTGPISEQFF.

There are many counts of this clonotype. The chain links TRBV20-1 to TRBJ2-3; 7 positions match TRBD2. The germline gives CDR1 DFQATT, CDR2 SNEGSKA (reference sequence). CDR3 length: 15 amino acids. V shed 4 bases and J 4 bases; nucleotides not matched to a gene: 11. DNA of the CDR3: TGCAGTGCTACGACGGGGGGAGAGTGGTCAGATACGCAGTATTTT. This gives the protein CSATTGGEWSDTQYF.

This clonotype has a count of ten or more. The rearrangement uses TRBV28 and TRBJ2-1; D might be TRBD2 (6 bases). This CDR3 spans 14 amino acids. The ends were cut back, 3 bases at V and 9 bases at J, with 15 bases in the middle. Looked up from germline, CDR1 is MDHEN and CDR2 is SYDVKM. The CDR3 is CASSLGRERSEQFF. The CDR3 bases are TGTGCCAGCAGTTTGGGACGGGAGAGGAGTGAGCAGTTCTTC.

This clonotype came up many times. The genes are TRBV11-2 and TRBJ1-2; D call uncertain. The CDR3 contains 14 residues. V was clipped by 0 bases and J by 4 bases, with 9 bases between them. CDR1 SGHAT and CDR2 FQNNGV come from the germline V gene. The CDR3 loop is CASSLEAQSYGYTF. The CDR3 nucleotides are TGTGCCAGCAGCTTAGAGGCTCAGAGCTATGGCTACACCTTC.